The entry below gives a single T cell receptor (beta chain) sequence along with its context. These data originate in a study of blood T cell repertoires in COVID-19. The wider study: Researchers got acute and convalescent COVID-19 samples from the United States, Italy and Spain.

Assay used: immunoSEQ multiplex PCR; TCRdb lists only in-frame clones, some missing. The table lists roughly 100,000 clones, 80% to 90% of them singletons. With 1 base removed from V and 4 bases from J, the gap between germline ends came to 11 bases. Germline V gene sequence: CDR1 SGHRS, CDR2 YFSETQ. The CDR3 loop spans 14 amino acids. This TCR came from a man older than 75 with COVID-19, enrolled during active disease. The chain uses TRBV5-1 and TRBJ2-5; tentatively, D is TRBD1 (6 bases). The sample consisted of peripheral blood. The CDR3 bases are TGCGCCAGCAGCTTGCCTGGGGGCACAGAGACCCAGTACTTC. Amino acid sequence: CASSLPGGTETQYF.